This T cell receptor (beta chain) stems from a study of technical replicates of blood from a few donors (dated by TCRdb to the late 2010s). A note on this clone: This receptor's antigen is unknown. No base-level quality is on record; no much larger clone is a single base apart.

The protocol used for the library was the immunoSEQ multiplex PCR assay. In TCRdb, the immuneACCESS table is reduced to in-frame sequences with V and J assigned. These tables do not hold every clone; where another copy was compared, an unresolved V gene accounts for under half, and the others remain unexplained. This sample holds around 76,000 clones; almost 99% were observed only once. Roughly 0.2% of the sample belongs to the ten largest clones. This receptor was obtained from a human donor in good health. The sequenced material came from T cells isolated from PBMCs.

The CDR3 reads as follows: CASSPYERGSSYNEQFF. The DNA sequence follows: TGTGCCAGCTCCCCTTATGAACGCGGAAGCTCCTACAATGAGCAGTTCTTC. Here the chain combines TRBV18 and TRBJ2-1; no confident D gene assignment can be made. CDR1 KGHSH and CDR2 LQKENI were looked up in the germline V gene. Deletion took 6 bases off V and 0 bases off J, with a span of 18 bases between the germline ends. Taken from cysteine to phenylalanine, the CDR3 has 17 residues. The kept DNA is CDR3 alone, 51 bases in frame from the first base.